Listed here is a single TCR beta chain. This CDR3 is 17 amino acids long. V lost 4 bases, J lost 3 bases, and 10 bases stayed unmatched. CDR1 and CDR2 (germline): LGHDT, YNNKEL (reference sequence). This specimen belongs to a study of blood T cell repertoires in COVID-19. Study-level background: The United States, Italy and Spain provided the acute and convalescent COVID-19 samples. T cells, B-cell-depleted T cells, or PBMCs provided the cDNA or gDNA that served as material.

Original processing notes: Reference gene primer amplification yielded estimated nucleated cell counts. Profiling relied on immunoSEQ multiplex PCR, and the TCRdb table lists in-frame clones only, not all of them. The V and J calls and clone size were taken over from that table, and D and trimming were inferred from the DNA. The sample has around 130,000 clones; around 87% are singletons. J is TRBJ2-7 and V is TRBV3-1 (or the pseudogene TRBV3-2), with 12 positions matching TRBD2. This receptor was taken from a man in his sixties or seventies with active COVID-19. The sample taken for sequencing was peripheral blood. As DNA, the CDR3 is TGTGCCAGCAGCCCCCGTGGGACTAGCGGGCCTTACTACGAGCAGTACTTC. Its translation: CASSPRGTSGPYYEQYF.